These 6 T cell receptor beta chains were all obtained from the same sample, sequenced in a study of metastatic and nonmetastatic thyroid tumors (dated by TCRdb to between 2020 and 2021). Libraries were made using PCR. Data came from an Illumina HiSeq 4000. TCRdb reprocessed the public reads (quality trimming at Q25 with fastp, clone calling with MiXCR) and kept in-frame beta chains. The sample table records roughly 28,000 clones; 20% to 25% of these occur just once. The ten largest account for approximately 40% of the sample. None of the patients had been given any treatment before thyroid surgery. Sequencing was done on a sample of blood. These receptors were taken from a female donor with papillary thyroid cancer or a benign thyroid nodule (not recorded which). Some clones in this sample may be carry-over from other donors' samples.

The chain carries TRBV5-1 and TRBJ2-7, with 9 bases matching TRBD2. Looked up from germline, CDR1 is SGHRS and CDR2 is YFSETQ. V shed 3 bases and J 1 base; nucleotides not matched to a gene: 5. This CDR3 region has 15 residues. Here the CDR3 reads CASSSASGVSYEQYF. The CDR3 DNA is TGCGCCAGCAGCTCGGCTAGCGGGGTATCCTACGAGCAGTACTTC.

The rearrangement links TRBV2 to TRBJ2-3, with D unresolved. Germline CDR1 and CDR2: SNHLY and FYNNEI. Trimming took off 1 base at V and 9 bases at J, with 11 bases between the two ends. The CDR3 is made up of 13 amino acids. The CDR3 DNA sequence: TGTGCCAGCAGTGAAGATTCTCTAGGCACGCAGTATTTT. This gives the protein CASSEDSLGTQYF. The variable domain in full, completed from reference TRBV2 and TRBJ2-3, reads EPEVTQTPSHQVTQMGQEVILRCVPISNHLYFYWYRQILGQKVEFLVSFYNNEISEKSEIFDDQFSVERPDGSNFTLKIRSTKLEDSAMYFCASSEDSLGTQYFGPGTRLTVL.

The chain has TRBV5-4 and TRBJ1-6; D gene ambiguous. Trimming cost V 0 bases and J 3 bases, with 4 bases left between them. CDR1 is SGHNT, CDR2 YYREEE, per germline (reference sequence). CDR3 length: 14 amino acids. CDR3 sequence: CASSLGGYNSPLHF. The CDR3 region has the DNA TGTGCCAGCAGCTTGGGGGGCTATAATTCACCCCTCCACTTT.

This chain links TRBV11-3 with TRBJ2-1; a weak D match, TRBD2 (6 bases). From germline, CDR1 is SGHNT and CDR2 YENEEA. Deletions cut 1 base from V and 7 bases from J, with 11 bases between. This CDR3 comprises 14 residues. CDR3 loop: CASSLVGEVNEQFF. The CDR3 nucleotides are TGTGCCAGCAGCTTAGTAGGGGAGGTGAATGAGCAGTTCTTC.

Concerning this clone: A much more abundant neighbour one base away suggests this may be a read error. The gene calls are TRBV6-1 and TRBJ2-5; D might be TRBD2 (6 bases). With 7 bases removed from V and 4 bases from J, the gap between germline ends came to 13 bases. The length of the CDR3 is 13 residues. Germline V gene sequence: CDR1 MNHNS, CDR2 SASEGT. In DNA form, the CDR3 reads TGTGCCAGCATTGATCCAGCGGGAGAGACCCAGTACTTC. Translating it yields CASIDPAGETQYF.

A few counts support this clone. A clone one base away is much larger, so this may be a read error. The CDR3 coding sequence is TGTGCTAGTGGTAAAACTAGCGGGAGCAGTATAAGCACAGATACGCAGTATTTT. It codes for CASGKTSGSSISTDTQYF. The chain uses TRBV12-5 and TRBJ2-3; 11 bases map to TRBD2. Per the germline V gene, CDR1 is LGHNT and CDR2 is FRNRAP. CDR3 length equals 18 residues. The ends lost 5 bases at V and 0 bases at J; junction bases unmatched: 10.